The clone carrying this TCR beta chain was counted only a few times. The data originate from a study of control samples from healthy donors and cancer patients. This CDR3 is 13 amino acids long. V lost 3 bases to trimming and J lost 7 bases, with 10 bases between them. Germline CDR1 is MNHNS and CDR2 is SASEGT. Libraries were prepared by immunoSEQ multiplex PCR; TCRdb keeps only in-frame clonotypes and omits some of them. This sample has about 160,000 clones, with about 94% found just once. The V and J genes are TRBV6-1 and TRBJ1-5, with D unresolved. The specimen sequenced was blood. This TCR was recovered from a woman in her thirties or forties in good health. The CDR3 here is CASSDIRAQPQHF. As DNA, the CDR3 is TGTGCCAGCAGTGACATCCGAGCGCAGCCCCAGCATTTT.